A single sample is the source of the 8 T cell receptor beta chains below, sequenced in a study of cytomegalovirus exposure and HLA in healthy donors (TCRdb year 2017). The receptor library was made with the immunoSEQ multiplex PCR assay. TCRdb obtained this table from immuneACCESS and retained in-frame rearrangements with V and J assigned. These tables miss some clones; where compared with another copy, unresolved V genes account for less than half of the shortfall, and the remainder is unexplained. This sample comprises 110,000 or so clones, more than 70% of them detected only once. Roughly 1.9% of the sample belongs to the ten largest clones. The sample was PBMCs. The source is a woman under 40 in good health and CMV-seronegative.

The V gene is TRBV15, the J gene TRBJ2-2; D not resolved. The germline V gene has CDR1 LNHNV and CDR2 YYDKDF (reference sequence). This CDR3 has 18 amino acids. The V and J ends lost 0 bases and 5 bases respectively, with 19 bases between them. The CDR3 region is CATSRDRRVSQATGELFF. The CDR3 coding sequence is TGTGCCACCAGCAGAGATCGTCGTGTCAGCCAGGCTACCGGGGAGCTGTTTTTT.

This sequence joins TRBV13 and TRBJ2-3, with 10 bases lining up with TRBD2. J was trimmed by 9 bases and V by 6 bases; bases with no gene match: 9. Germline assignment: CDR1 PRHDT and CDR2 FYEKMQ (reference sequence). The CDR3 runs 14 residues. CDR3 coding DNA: TGTGCCAGCAGAACAGCGGGGGGGTCGGGGACGCAGTATTTT. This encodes CASRTAGGSGTQYF.

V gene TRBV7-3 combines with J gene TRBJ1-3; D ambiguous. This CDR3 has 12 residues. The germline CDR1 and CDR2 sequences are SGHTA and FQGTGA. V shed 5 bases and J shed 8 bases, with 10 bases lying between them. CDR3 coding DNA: TGTGCCAGCAGCGGTTTGTCGGACACCATATATTTT. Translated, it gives CASSGLSDTIYF.

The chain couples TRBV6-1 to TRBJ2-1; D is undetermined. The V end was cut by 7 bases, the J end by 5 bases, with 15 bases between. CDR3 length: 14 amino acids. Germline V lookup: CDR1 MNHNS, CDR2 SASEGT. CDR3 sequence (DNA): TGTGCCAGCACCCTCCTGCGGAGTAACAATGAGCAGTTCTTC. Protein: CASTLLRSNNEQFF.

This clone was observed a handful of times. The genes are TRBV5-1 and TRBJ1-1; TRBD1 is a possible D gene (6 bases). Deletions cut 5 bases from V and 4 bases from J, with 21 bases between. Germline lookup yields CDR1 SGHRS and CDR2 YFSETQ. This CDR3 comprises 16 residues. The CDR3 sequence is CASRPSVGGLSTEAFF. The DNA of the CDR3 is TGCGCCAGCAGACCCAGTGTAGGGGGTCTATCCACTGAAGCTTTCTTT.

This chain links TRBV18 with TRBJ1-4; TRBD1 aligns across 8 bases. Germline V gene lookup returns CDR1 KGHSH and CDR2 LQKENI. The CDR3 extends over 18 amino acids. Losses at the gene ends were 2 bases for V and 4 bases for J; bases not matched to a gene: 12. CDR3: CASSPVTLRDRFNEKLFF. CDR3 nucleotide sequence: TGTGCCAGCTCACCAGTGACTCTTCGGGACAGGTTTAATGAAAAACTGTTTTTT.

Written as DNA, the CDR3 is TGTGCCAGCTCAACCGGGACAGGGGGCTACGAGCAGTACTTC. Translating it yields CASSTGTGGYEQYF. The V gene is TRBV18, the J gene TRBJ2-7; TRBD1 agrees at 11 bases. V shed 5 bases, J shed 3 bases, and the junction held 3 bases outside the gene matches. This CDR3 comprises 14 residues. Germline V gene lookup returns CDR1 KGHSH and CDR2 LQKENI. Full variable domain (rest looked up from reference TRBV18 and TRBJ2-7): NAGVMQNPRHLVRRRGQEARLRCSPMKGHSHVYWYRQLPEEGLKFMVYLQKENIIDESGMPKERFSAEFPKEGPSILRIQQVVRGDSAAYFCASSTGTGGYEQYFGPGTRLTVT.

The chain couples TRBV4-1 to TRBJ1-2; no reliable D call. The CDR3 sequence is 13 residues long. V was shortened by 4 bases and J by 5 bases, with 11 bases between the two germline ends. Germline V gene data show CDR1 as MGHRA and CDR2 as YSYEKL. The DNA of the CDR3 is TGCGCCAGCAGCCGGGGAGGTGGGTATGGCTACACCTTC. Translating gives CASSRGGGYGYTF.